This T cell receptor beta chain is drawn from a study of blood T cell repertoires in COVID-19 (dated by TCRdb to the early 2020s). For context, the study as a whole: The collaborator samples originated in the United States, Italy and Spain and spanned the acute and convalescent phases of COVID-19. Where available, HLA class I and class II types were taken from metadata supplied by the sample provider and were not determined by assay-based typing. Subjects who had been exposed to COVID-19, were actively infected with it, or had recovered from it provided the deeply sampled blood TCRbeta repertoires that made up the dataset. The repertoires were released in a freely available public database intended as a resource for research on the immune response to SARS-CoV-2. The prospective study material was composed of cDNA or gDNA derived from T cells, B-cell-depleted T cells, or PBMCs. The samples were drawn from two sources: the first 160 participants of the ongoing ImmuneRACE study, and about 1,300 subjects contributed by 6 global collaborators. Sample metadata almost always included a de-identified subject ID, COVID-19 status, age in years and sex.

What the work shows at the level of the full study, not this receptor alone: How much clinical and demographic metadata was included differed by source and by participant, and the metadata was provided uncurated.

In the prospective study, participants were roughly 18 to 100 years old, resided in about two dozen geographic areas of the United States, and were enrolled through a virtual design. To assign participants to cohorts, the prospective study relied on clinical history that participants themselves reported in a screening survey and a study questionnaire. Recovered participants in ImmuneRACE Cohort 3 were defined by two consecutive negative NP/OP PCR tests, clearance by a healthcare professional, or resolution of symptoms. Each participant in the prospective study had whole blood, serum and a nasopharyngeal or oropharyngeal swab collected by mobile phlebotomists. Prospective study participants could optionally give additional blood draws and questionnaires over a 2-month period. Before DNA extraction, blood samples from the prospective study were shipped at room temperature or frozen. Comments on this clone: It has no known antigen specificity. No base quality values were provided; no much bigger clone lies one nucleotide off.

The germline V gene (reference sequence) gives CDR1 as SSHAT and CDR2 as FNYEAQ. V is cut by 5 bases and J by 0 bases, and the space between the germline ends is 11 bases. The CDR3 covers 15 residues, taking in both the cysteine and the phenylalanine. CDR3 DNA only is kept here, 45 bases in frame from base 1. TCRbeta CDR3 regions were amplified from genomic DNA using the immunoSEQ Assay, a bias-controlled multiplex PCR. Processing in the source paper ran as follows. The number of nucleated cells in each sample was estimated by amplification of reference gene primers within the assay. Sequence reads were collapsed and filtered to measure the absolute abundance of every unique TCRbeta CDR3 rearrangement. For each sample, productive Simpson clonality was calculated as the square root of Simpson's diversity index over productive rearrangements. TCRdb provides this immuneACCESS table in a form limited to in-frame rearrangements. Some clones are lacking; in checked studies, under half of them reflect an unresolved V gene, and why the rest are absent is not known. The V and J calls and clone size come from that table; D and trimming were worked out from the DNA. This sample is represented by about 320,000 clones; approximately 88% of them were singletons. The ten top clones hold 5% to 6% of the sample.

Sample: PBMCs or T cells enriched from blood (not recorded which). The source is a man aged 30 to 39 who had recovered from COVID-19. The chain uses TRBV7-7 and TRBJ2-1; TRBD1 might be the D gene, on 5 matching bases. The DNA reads TGTGCCAGCAGCCCGCAGGGTAGCTCCTACAATGAGCAGTTCTTC. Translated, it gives CASSPQGSSYNEQFF. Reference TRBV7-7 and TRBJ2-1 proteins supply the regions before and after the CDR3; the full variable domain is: GAGVSQSPRYKVTKRGQDVTLRCDPISSHATLYWYQQALGQGPEFLTYFNYEAQPDKSGLPSDRFSAERPEGSISTLTIQRTEQRDSAMYRCASSPQGSSYNEQFFGPGTRLTVL.